This T cell receptor (beta chain) originates from a study of regulatory T cells in long-lasting Graves disease. This clonotype was seen repeatedly, ten times or more. Both iRepertoire HTBI primers and Arm-PCR of CDR3 regions were used to build the TCR beta libraries. TCRdb processed the multiplex PCR reads anew with MiXCR; each CDR3 protein has one entry. This table has hundreds of thousands of distinct CDR3 sequences, roughly a sixth appearing once. Documented time point: newly diagnosed GD, antithyroid drugs for less than 3 months. PBMC RNA was the source of the TCR library. In each case, Graves' disease was diagnosed per American Thyroid Association guidelines. Looked up from germline, CDR1 is MGHRA and CDR2 is YSYEKL. CDR3 size: 14 residues. V was clipped by 3 bases and J by 3 bases, with 12 bases between them.

The chain combines TRBV4-1 with TRBJ2-7, with D possibly being TRBD1 (5 bases). Material: peripheral blood mononuclear cells (PBMCs), obtained at new diagnosis, from a patient treated with antithyroid drugs. The clonotype originates from a female donor with Graves disease. CDR3 bases: TGCGCCAGCAGCCAGGAACAGGCGGACTACGAGCAGTACTTC. Its translation: CASSQEQADYEQYF.